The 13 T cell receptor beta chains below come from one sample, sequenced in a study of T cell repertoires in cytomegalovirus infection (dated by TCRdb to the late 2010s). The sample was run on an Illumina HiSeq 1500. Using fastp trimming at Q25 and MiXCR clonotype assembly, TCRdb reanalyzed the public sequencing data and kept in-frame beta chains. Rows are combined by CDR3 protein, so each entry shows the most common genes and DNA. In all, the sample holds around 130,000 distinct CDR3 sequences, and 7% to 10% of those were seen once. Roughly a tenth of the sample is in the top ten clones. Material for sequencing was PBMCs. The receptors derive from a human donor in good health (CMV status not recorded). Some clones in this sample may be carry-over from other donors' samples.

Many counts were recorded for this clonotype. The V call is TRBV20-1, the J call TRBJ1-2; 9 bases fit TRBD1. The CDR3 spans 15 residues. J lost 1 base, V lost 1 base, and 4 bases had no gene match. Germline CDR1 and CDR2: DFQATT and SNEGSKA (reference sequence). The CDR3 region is CSARAGTGINYGYTF. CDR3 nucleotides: TGCAGTGCTAGAGCCGGGACAGGGATTAACTATGGCTACACCTTC.

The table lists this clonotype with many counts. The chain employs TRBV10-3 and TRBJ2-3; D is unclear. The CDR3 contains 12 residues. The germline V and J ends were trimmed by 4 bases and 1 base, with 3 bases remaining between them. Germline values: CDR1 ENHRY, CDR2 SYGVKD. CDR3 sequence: CAISGGTDTQYF. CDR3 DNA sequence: TGTGCCATCAGTGGGGGCACAGATACGCAGTATTTT.

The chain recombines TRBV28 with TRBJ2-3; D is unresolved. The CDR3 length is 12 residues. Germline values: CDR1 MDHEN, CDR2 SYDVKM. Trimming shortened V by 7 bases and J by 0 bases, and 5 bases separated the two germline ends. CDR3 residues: CASTASTDTQYF. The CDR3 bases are TGTGCCAGCACTGCAAGCACAGATACGCAGTATTTT.

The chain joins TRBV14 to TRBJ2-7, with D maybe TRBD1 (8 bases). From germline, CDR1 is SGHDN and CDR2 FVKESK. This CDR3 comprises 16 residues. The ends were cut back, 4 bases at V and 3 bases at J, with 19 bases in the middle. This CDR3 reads CASSLFGQGGFYEQYF. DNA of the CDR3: TGTGCCAGCAGCCTCTTTGGACAGGGAGGGTTCTACGAGCAGTACTTC.

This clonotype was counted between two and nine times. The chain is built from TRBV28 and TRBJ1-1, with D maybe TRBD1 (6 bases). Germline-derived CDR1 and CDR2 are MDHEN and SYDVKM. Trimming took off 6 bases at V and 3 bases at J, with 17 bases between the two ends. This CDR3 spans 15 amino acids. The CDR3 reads CASSQGWGPDTEAFF. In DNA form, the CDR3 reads TGTGCCAGCAGCCAGGGTTGGGGGCCTGACACTGAAGCTTTCTTT.

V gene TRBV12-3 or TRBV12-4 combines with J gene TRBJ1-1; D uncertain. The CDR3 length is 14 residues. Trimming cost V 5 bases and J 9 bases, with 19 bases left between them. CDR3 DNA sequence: TGTGCCAGCAGTCCCCGACCCCAAACCAGGAAAGCTTTCTTT. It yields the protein CASSPRPQTRKAFF.

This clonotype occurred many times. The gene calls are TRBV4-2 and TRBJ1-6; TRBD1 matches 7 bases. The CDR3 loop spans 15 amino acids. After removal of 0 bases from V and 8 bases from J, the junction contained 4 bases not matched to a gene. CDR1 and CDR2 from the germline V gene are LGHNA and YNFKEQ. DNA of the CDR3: TGTGCCAGCAGCCAAGAACAGGGGAGGGATTCACCCCTCCACTTT. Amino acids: CASSQEQGRDSPLHF.

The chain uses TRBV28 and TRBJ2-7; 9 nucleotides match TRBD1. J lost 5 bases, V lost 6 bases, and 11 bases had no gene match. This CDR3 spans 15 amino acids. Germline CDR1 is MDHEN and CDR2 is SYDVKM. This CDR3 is CASRPGQGTLDEQYF. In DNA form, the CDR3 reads TGTGCCAGCAGGCCGGGACAGGGTACCCTCGACGAGCAGTACTTC.

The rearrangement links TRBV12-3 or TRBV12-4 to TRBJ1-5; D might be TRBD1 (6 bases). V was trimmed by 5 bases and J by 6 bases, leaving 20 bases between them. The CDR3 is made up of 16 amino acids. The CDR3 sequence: CASSSPPQGSGQPQHF. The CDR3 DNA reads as TGTGCCAGCAGTAGCCCCCCACAGGGCAGCGGTCAGCCCCAGCATTTT.

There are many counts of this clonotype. The CDR3 DNA reads as TGTGCCACCAGCAGAGATAGGTTCACAGGTGGAAACACCATATATTTT. Residues: CATSRDRFTGGNTIYF. The chain couples TRBV15 to TRBJ1-3, with D maybe TRBD1 (5 bases). Trimming removed 0 bases at V and 3 bases at J, with 12 bases between. This CDR3 contains 16 residues. Per the germline V gene, CDR1 is LNHNV and CDR2 is YYDKDF (reference sequence).

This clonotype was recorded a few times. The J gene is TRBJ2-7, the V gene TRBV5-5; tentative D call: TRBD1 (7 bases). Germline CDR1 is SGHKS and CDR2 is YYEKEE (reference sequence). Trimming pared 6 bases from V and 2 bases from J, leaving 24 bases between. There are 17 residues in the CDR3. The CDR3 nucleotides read TGTGCCAGCACCACGGGGGACAGAGCCGGGGGACCCTACGAGCAGTACTTC. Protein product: CASTTGDRAGGPYEQYF.

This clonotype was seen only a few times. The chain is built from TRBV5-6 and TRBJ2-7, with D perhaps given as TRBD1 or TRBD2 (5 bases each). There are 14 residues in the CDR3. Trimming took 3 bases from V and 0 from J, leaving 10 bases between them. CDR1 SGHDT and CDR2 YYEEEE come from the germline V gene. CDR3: CASSWGRYSYEQYF. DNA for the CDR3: TGTGCCAGCAGCTGGGGACGGTACTCCTACGAGCAGTACTTC.

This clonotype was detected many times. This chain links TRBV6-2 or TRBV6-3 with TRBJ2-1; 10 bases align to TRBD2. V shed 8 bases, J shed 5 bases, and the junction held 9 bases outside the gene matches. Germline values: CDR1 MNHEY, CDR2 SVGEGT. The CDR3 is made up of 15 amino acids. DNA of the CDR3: TGTGCCAGCGGCCGTGATACTAGCGGGGACAATGAGCAGTTCTTC. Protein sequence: CASGRDTSGDNEQFF.